A single sample is the source of the 26 T cell receptor beta chains below, sequenced in a study of Graves' ophthalmopathy and Graves' hyperthyroidism. Amplification of the TCR beta CDR3 regions used RNA transcripts (as template). The first-round RT-PCR employed HTBI primers together with the Qiagen OneStep RT-PCR kit. A multiplex PCR was then performed as the second round. TCRdb fed the multiplex PCR reads into MiXCR, producing one record per CDR3 protein. The table lists about 240,000 distinct CDR3 sequences, around 42% of them singletons, with about half in the top ten. Sequenced: peripheral blood. These receptors came from an adult man with Graves' ophthalmopathy.

This chain joins TRBV29-1 and TRBJ2-5; 7 bases map to TRBD1. Trimming at V came to 7 bases and at J to 5 bases, leaving 7 bases not matched to a gene. CDR3 length: 12 residues. Germline V gene lookup returns CDR1 SQVTM and CDR2 ANQGSEA. The CDR3 protein is CSAEGARETQYF. CDR3 in DNA: TGCAGCGCCGAGGGGGCGCGTGAGACCCAGTACTTC. Drawing the rest from reference TRBV29-1 and TRBJ2-5, the complete variable domain is SAVISQKPSRDICQRGTSLTIQCQVDSQVTMMFWYRQQPGQSLTLIATANQGSEATYESGFVIDKFPISRPNLTFSTLTVSNMSPEDSSIYLCSAEGARETQYFGPGTRLLVL.

This clonotype was seen a handful of times. The CDR3 sequence is CASRSLSGDQETQYF. The CDR3 nucleotides read TGTGCCAGCAGATCCCTGAGCGGGGACCAAGAGACCCAGTACTTC. The chain has TRBV6-6 and TRBJ2-5, with 7 bases that match TRBD2. Germline assignment: CDR1 MNHNY and CDR2 SVGAGI (reference sequence). J gave up 0 bases and V 6 bases, and 7 bases lay outside the gene matches. The CDR3 covers 15 residues.

The chain is built from TRBV7-3 and TRBJ2-7; 9 bases agree with TRBD1. The CDR3 has 16 residues. V gave up 2 bases and J gave up 5 bases; unmatched junction bases: 10. Germline assignment: CDR1 SGHTA and CDR2 FQGTGA. The CDR3 bases are TGTGCCAGCAGCTTAGGGCCGGGACAGGGAGAGCACGAGCAGTACTTC. Amino acid sequence: CASSLGPGQGEHEQYF.

The CDR3 reads CASSLVQVGLGNTEAFF. The CDR3 bases are TGTGCCAGCAGCTTAGTACAGGTGGGGCTGGGGAACACTGAAGCTTTCTTT. This sequence joins TRBV9 and TRBJ1-1; D might be TRBD1 (5 bases). Germline loops: CDR1 SGDLS, CDR2 YYNGEE. V lost 4 bases and J lost 1, with 20 bases in between. The CDR3 contains 17 residues.

In its sample, this clonotype was seen many times. This chain links TRBV29-1 with TRBJ1-1, with D uncertain. Germline V gene data show CDR1 as SQVTM and CDR2 as ANQGSEA. V lost 4 bases, J lost 1 base, and 4 bases lay in between. The CDR3 totals 11 residues. The CDR3 here is CSVGKNTEAFF. Here the CDR3 DNA reads TGCAGCGTTGGAAAGAACACTGAAGCTTTCTTT.

This clonotype appeared many times. The rearrangement joins TRBV29-1 to TRBJ2-5; 10 positions agree with TRBD2. V trimming: 4 bases; J trimming: 3 bases; junction bases outside the gene matches: 5. Germline CDR1 SQVTM, CDR2 ANQGSEA. The CDR3 runs 14 residues. CDR3 in amino acids: CSVGLTSGEETQYF. The DNA of the CDR3 is TGCAGCGTTGGGCTTACTAGCGGGGAAGAGACCCAGTACTTC.

Of note for this clonotype: A read error may explain this, as a much larger clone is one base away. The chain has TRBV14 and TRBJ2-2; D might be TRBD2 (5 bases). Germline-derived CDR1 and CDR2 are SGHDN and FVKESK. The CDR3 extends over 13 amino acids. In DNA, the CDR3 is TGTGCCAGCAGCCGACAAGCCACCGGGAAGCTGTTTTTT. It is translated as CASSRQATGKLFF.

This clonotype was observed a few times. The chain employs TRBV5-8 and TRBJ2-7; 8 bases line up with TRBD2. This CDR3 is 12 amino acids long. Germline trimming cut 9 bases from V and 1 base from J; bases unmatched to any gene: 3. The germline V gene encodes CDR1 SGHTS and CDR2 YDEGEE. The chain's CDR3 is CATGGGSYEQYF. CDR3 DNA: TGTGCCACCGGGGGGGGGTCCTACGAGCAGTACTTC.

This clonotype has more than one count but fewer than ten. The CDR3 region has the DNA TGTGCCAGCAGCTTAGATGCCAAAACTCCACTGTTTTTT. It encodes CASSLDAKTPLFF. V is TRBV11-2 and J is TRBJ1-4; D not resolved. CDR3 length equals 13 residues. Germline values: CDR1 SGHAT, CDR2 FQNNGV. The V end was cut by 0 bases, the J end by 13 bases, with 12 bases between. The whole variable domain, remainder taken from reference TRBV11-2 and TRBJ1-4, is EAGVAQSPRYKIIEKRQSVAFWCNPISGHATLYWYQQILGQGPKLLIQFQNNGVVDDSQLPKDRFSAERLKGVDSTLKIQPAKLEDSAVYLCASSLDAKTPLFFGSGTQLSVL.

A few counts support this clonotype. CDR3 DNA sequence: TGTGCCAGCAGCGTAGGTGAGGGGGGCCAAGAGACCCAGTACTTC. Translation: CASSVGEGGQETQYF. The rearrangement joins TRBV9 to TRBJ2-5, with D perhaps given as TRBD1 or TRBD2 (6 bases each). This CDR3 contains 15 residues. Trimming shortened V by 0 bases and J by 1 base, and 10 bases separated the two germline ends. Per germline, CDR1 SGDLS and CDR2 YYNGEE.

The chain recombines TRBV25-1 with TRBJ1-5; TRBD1 is a possible D gene (5 bases). Germline CDR1 MGHDK, CDR2 SYGVNS. This CDR3 spans 14 amino acids. Trimming stripped 2 bases from V and 7 bases from J, with 12 bases between. The CDR3 bases are TGTGCCAGCAGTGAACAGGGAACGGGGCAGCCCCAGCATTTT. Protein: CASSEQGTGQPQHF. The variable domain in full, completed from reference TRBV25-1 and TRBJ1-5, reads EADIYQTPRYLVIGTGKKITLECSQTMGHDKMYWYQQDPGMELHLIHYSYGVNSTEKGDLSSESTVSRIRTEHFPLTLESARPSHTSQYLCASSEQGTGQPQHFGDGTRLSIL.

This chain joins TRBV5-1 and TRBJ2-2; D not certain. Per germline, CDR1 SGHRS and CDR2 YFSETQ. The CDR3 is 14 amino acids. V was pared by 0 bases and J by 1 base, with 4 bases between. The chain's CDR3 is CASSLVVNTGELFF. The CDR3 DNA sequence: TGCGCCAGCAGCTTGGTGGTGAACACCGGGGAGCTGTTTTTT.

V gene TRBV10-2 combines with J gene TRBJ2-7, with 8 bases that match TRBD1. The trim removed 3 bases at V and 7 bases at J, leaving 8 bases unmatched. In germline, CDR1 is WSHSY, CDR2 SAAADI. The CDR3 extends over 14 amino acids. The CDR3 region is CASSEVRQGKEQYF. CDR3 in DNA: TGCGCCAGCAGTGAAGTCCGACAGGGGAAAGAGCAGTACTTC.

A word on this clonotype: A read error is likely, as this CDR3 ends without the conserved phenylalanine or tryptophan. Here the CDR3 DNA reads TGCAGTGCTAGAGATCCACCAGGCGGCTACACCCTC. It specifies CSARDPPGGYTL. The chain couples TRBV20-1 to TRBJ1-2; D unresolved. The CDR3 totals 12 residues. With 0 bases removed from V and 8 bases from J, the gap between germline ends came to 10 bases. Germline V lookup: CDR1 DFQATT, CDR2 SNEGSKA (reference sequence).

This clonotype was seen more than once but under ten times. The gene calls are TRBV4-1 and TRBJ1-6; possibly TRBD1 for D (5 bases). Per the germline V gene, CDR1 is MGHRA and CDR2 is YSYEKL. This CDR3 has 16 residues. Trimming pared 0 bases from V and 5 bases from J, leaving 11 bases between. Here the CDR3 reads CASSQDTAGHNSPLHF. The CDR3 DNA reads TGCGCCAGCAGCCAAGATACGGCAGGGCATAATTCACCCCTCCACTTT.

The chain links TRBV2 to TRBJ1-4; 7 bases match TRBD1. Germline V gene lookup returns CDR1 SNHLY and CDR2 FYNNEI. J was trimmed by 6 bases and V by 6 bases; bases with no gene match: 10. This CDR3 has 15 amino acids. The CDR3 bases are TGTGCCAGCAGCTTTACAGGGGCGAGGGATGAAAAACTGTTTTTT. It translates to CASSFTGARDEKLFF.

This clonotype has a handful of counts. V usage is TRBV7-8 and J usage is TRBJ1-2; 7 bases match TRBD1. Germline CDR1 and CDR2: SGHVS and FQNEAQ. V trimming: 2 bases; J trimming: 7 bases; junction bases outside the gene matches: 10. The CDR3 contains 15 residues. CDR3 sequence (DNA): TGTGCCAGCAGCTTACTCCGACAGGGCTCTAGTGGCTACACCTTC. It codes for CASSLLRQGSSGYTF.

This clonotype occurred a few times. At one end, the junction sequence differs from germline, possibly due to a read error. The rearrangement uses TRBV10-3 and TRBJ2-7; 12 nucleotides line up with TRBD2. CDR1 is ENHRY, CDR2 SYGVKD, per germline. CDR3 length: 14 residues. The DNA of the CDR3 is TGTGCCATCAGGGTACTAGCGGGAGGTGACGAGCGGTACTTC. It translates to CAIRVLAGGDERYF.

J is TRBJ1-2 and V is TRBV7-9; 7 bases fit TRBD1. V shed 6 bases, J shed 4 bases, and the junction held 8 bases outside the gene matches. Germline V gene data show CDR1 as SEHNR and CDR2 as FQNEAQ (reference sequence). This CDR3 is 14 amino acids long. The CDR3 loop is CASSPHRQGYGYTF. CDR3 DNA sequence: TGTGCCAGCAGTCCCCACCGACAGGGCTATGGCTACACCTTC.

This clonotype occurred many times. The V and J genes are TRBV6-4 and TRBJ1-2; tentatively, D is TRBD1 (5 bases). The CDR3 is 13 amino acids. Trimming pared 2 bases from V and 4 bases from J, leaving 8 bases between. The germline V gene has CDR1 MRHNA and CDR2 SNTAGT. Here the CDR3 DNA reads TGTGCCAGCAGTGACGGGGGGACCTATGGCTACACCTTC. Its translation is CASSDGGTYGYTF.

This clonotype was observed a few times. The chain couples TRBV5-4 to TRBJ1-5; tentative D call: TRBD1 (6 bases). Trimming took off 0 bases at V and 7 bases at J, with 14 bases between the two ends. The length of the CDR3 is 15 residues. Looked up from germline, CDR1 is SGHNT and CDR2 is YYREEE (reference sequence). CDR3 nucleotide sequence: TGTGCCAGCAGCTTGGCGGACAGTGGTAAGCAGCCCCAGCATTTT. Protein: CASSLADSGKQPQHF.

The rearrangement joins TRBV20-1 to TRBJ2-2, with D possibly TRBD2 on 5 matching bases. The CDR3 is 13 residues long. Germline V gene data show CDR1 as DFQATT and CDR2 as SNEGSKA (reference sequence). Trimming removed 4 bases from V and 1 base from J, with 7 bases in between. CDR3 sequence: CSAMEENTGELFF. The CDR3 region has the DNA TGCAGTGCTATGGAGGAGAACACCGGGGAGCTGTTTTTT.

The sample holds a few counts of this clonotype. The V gene is TRBV5-8, the J gene TRBJ1-1; no clear D. V gave up 4 bases and J gave up 5 bases, with 9 bases separating them. The CDR3 loop spans 12 amino acids. Germline V gives CDR1 SGHTS, CDR2 YDEGEE. As DNA, the CDR3 is TGTGCCAGCAGCGCCGGTGGAACTGAAGCTTTCTTT. Protein sequence: CASSAGGTEAFF.

The V and J genes are TRBV20-1 and TRBJ2-7, with D perhaps given as TRBD1 or TRBD2 (5 bases each). Germline assignment: CDR1 DFQATT and CDR2 SNEGSKA (reference sequence). Trimming removed 3 bases at V and 7 bases at J, with 16 bases between. The CDR3 is made up of 13 amino acids. CDR3 amino acids: CSARDRGRVEQYF. In nucleotides, the CDR3 is TGCAGTGCTAGGGATCGGGGACGCGTTGAGCAGTACTTC.

This clonotype has just a few counts. This chain joins TRBV7-9 and TRBJ2-2; D possibly uses TRBD1 or TRBD2 (5 bases each). The V gene's germline CDR1 is SEHNR and CDR2 FQNEAQ (reference sequence). This CDR3 is 13 amino acids long. V lost 4 bases, J lost 5 bases, and 8 bases lay in between. The CDR3 DNA follows: TGTGCCAGCAGCTGGGGACCAACCGGGGAGCTGTTTTTT. This gives the protein CASSWGPTGELFF.

The V call is TRBV7-2, the J call TRBJ1-4, with TRBD1 as a possible D gene (6 bases). V lost 1 base, J lost 7 bases, and 13 bases lay in between. The CDR3 is made up of 15 amino acids. Germline CDR1 SGHTA, CDR2 FQGNSA. The CDR3 is CASSLDPGVGEKLFF. As DNA, the CDR3 is TGTGCCAGCAGCTTAGACCCAGGGGTTGGTGAAAAACTGTTTTTT.